The 14 T cell receptor beta chains given below trace back to one sample, sequenced in a study of OX40 agonist ivuxolimab in advanced cancers. Clones were sequenced by immunoSEQ multiplex PCR, and TCRdb holds only the in-frame ones, with some missing. Here the sample spans fewer than 100,000 clones, about 83% being singletons. Sequenced here: CD4+ or CD8+ T cells sorted from blood, sampled in a trial of the OX40 agonist ivuxolimab. Receptors were obtained from an adult with an advanced solid tumor such as melanoma, head and neck, liver or kidney cancer.

The chain is built from TRBV7-2 and TRBJ1-3; 10 positions agree with TRBD1. The CDR3 is made up of 17 amino acids. Per the germline V gene, CDR1 is SGHTA and CDR2 is FQGNSA. Trimming removed 5 bases from V and 0 bases from J; junction bases left unmatched: 7. The CDR3 region is CASSQGQGLISGNTIYF. The DNA of the CDR3 is TGTGCCAGCAGCCAGGGACAGGGGCTGATCTCTGGAAACACCATATATTTT.

The CDR3 reads CATSRDDGLAGATDTQYF. The CDR3 DNA is TGTGCCACCAGCAGAGACGACGGACTAGCGGGAGCCACAGATACGCAGTATTTT. The chain employs TRBV15 and TRBJ2-3, with 13 bases matching TRBD2. The CDR3 length is 18 residues. Germline CDR1 LNHNV, CDR2 YYDKDF (reference sequence). V shed 0 bases and J 2 bases; nucleotides not matched to a gene: 5.

V gene TRBV27 combines with J gene TRBJ2-3; TRBD1 agrees at 7 bases. CDR1 MNHEY and CDR2 SMNVEV come from the germline V gene (reference sequence). The CDR3 is 16 residues long. V shed 5 bases, J shed 3 bases, and the junction held 11 bases outside the gene matches. For the CDR3, the DNA is TGTGCCAGCAGTCCCCGACAGGGTCCAGTAACAGATACGCAGTATTTT. Amino acid sequence: CASSPRQGPVTDTQYF.

The sample holds one count of this clone. V usage is TRBV11-2 and J usage is TRBJ1-6; possible D gene TRBD1, 6 bases. V dropped 5 bases and J dropped 7 bases, with 12 bases sitting between them. This CDR3 is 14 amino acids long. Germline lookup yields CDR1 SGHAT and CDR2 FQNNGV. Here the CDR3 reads CASSLGTQNSPLHF. DNA of the CDR3: TGTGCCAGCAGCCTCGGGACACAAAATTCACCCCTCCACTTT.

The chain links TRBV4-1 to TRBJ2-2; TRBD2 agrees at 9 bases. V lost 8 bases to trimming and J lost 7 bases; unmatched junction nucleotides: 11. This CDR3 has 15 amino acids. Germline values: CDR1 MGHRA, CDR2 YSYEKL. CDR3 sequence: CASVPAAGGGGELFF. In nucleotides, the CDR3 is TGCGCCAGCGTCCCCGCCGCGGGGGGGGGCGGGGAGCTGTTTTTT.

This chain joins TRBV25-1 and TRBJ2-3; 9 bases fit TRBD2. Germline CDR1 is MGHDK and CDR2 is SYGVNS. Losses at the gene ends were 6 bases for V and 3 bases for J; bases not matched to a gene: 4. This CDR3 contains 14 residues. The CDR3 DNA is TGTGCCAGCAGGAGTAGCGGGGGTACAGATACGCAGTATTTT. It translates to CASRSSGGTDTQYF.

As concerns this clone: This CDR3 is also generated by other DNA sequences in the sample. The chain uses TRBV28 and TRBJ1-2; D ambiguous. Germline loops: CDR1 MDHEN, CDR2 SYDVKM. The CDR3 sequence is 13 residues long. The V gene lost 5 bases and the J gene lost 1 base, with 8 bases spanning the gap. The CDR3 sequence is CASSPRFNYGYTF. The CDR3 DNA is TGTGCCAGCAGTCCGCGATTTAACTATGGCTACACCTTC.

Comment on this clone: The sample contains more than one DNA sequence encoding this CDR3. V and J are TRBV6-5 and TRBJ1-1; 7 positions match TRBD1. The germline CDR1 and CDR2 sequences are MNHEY and SVGAGI. The CDR3 runs to 14 residues. V lost 2 bases to trimming and J lost 3 bases; unmatched junction nucleotides: 3. The CDR3 is CASSYSRGDTEAFF. The CDR3 nucleotides are TGTGCCAGCAGTTACAGCAGGGGGGACACTGAAGCTTTCTTT.

Details on this clone: An end of the junction differs from the germline gene, which may be a read error. The chain recombines TRBV7-7 with TRBJ2-5, with D perhaps TRBD1 or TRBD2 (5 bases each). The CDR3 is made up of 14 amino acids. From germline, CDR1 is SSHAT and CDR2 FNYEAQ (reference sequence). CDR3 DNA sequence: TGTGCTAGCAGCTTGGGACGGTTGCAAGAGACCCAGTACTTC. It encodes CASSLGRLQETQYF. The complete variable domain, with remaining parts taken from reference TRBV7-7 and TRBJ2-5, reads GAGVSQSPRYKVTKRGQDVTLRCDPISSHATLYWYQQALGQGPEFLTYFNYEAQPDKSGLPSDRFSAERPEGSISTLTIQRTEQRDSAMYRCASSLGRLQETQYFGPGTRLLVL.

The chain carries TRBV7-2 and TRBJ2-7; the match to TRBD1 covers 9 bases. CDR3 size: 15 residues. Germline V gene data show CDR1 as SGHTA and CDR2 as FQGNSA. The ends lost 5 bases at V and 3 bases at J; junction bases unmatched: 8. CDR3 in amino acids: CASSPAVGQGYEQYF. CDR3 nucleotide sequence: TGTGCCAGCAGCCCCGCGGTGGGACAGGGCTACGAGCAGTACTTC.

The V call is TRBV6-5, the J call TRBJ2-7; D may be TRBD1 (7 bases). Trimming left V 6 bases short and J 6 bases short, with 21 bases between. CDR1 MNHEY and CDR2 SVGAGI come from the germline V gene. This CDR3 is built from 15 residues. CDR3 nucleotide sequence: TGTGCCAGCAGAAGACAGGGACCCATCGGGGGCGAGCAGTACTTC. Residues: CASRRQGPIGGEQYF.

The chain is built from TRBV6-5 and TRBJ2-7; D possibly matches TRBD1 or TRBD2 (6 bases each). V was clipped by 5 bases and J by 2 bases, with 16 bases between them. The CDR3 spans 15 residues. Germline V gene data show CDR1 as MNHEY and CDR2 as SVGAGI. CDR3 DNA: TGTGCCAGCAGTCAGGGGAGGAAGGTACCCTACGAGCAGTACTTC. This encodes CASSQGRKVPYEQYF.

DNA of the CDR3: TGTGCCAGCAGTGAAGCGCGGACGGGAGGGGGTAGGGAGACCCAGTACTTC. This gives the protein CASSEARTGGGRETQYF. The chain couples TRBV2 to TRBJ2-5; 8 bases agree with TRBD2. The CDR3 sequence is 17 residues long. Germline CDR1 reads SNHLY; CDR2 reads FYNNEI. Trimming at V came to 0 bases and at J to 5 bases, leaving 11 bases not matched to a gene. Full variable domain (rest looked up from reference TRBV2 and TRBJ2-5): EPEVTQTPSHQVTQMGQEVILRCVPISNHLYFYWYRQILGQKVEFLVSFYNNEISEKSEIFDDQFSVERPDGSNFTLKIRSTKLEDSAMYFCASSEARTGGGRETQYFGPGTRLLVL.

The chain has TRBV28 and TRBJ2-1; D may be TRBD2 (6 bases). This CDR3 has 15 residues. Germline CDR1 is MDHEN and CDR2 is SYDVKM. With 7 bases removed from V and 0 bases from J, the gap between germline ends came to 13 bases. The chain's CDR3 is CASTRDSYSYNEQFF. CDR3 bases: TGTGCCAGCACCCGGGACTCTTACTCCTACAATGAGCAGTTCTTC.